Shown below are 20 T cell receptor beta chains from a single sample sequenced in a study of shared clonotypes between healthy human individuals. Only in-frame clones appear in the TCRdb table, and some are missing; sequencing was by immunoSEQ multiplex PCR. This sample has roughly 1,000,000 clones, with 75% to 85% found just once. Sequencing was done on a sample of memory CD4+ T cells from PBMCs. As for subset: CD45RA-negative fraction. These receptors all stem from a man aged 18 to 30 in good health. Some clones in this sample may be carry-over from other donors' samples.

The rearrangement links TRBV19 to TRBJ1-2; tentative D call: TRBD1 (5 bases). Germline assignment: CDR1 LNHDA and CDR2 SQIVND (reference sequence). The CDR3 runs 15 residues. V was shortened by 5 bases and J by 2 bases, with 15 bases between the two germline ends. Here the CDR3 DNA reads TGTGCCAGTAGTGTTCCTGGGGGACTCAACTATGGCTACACCTTC. This sequence encodes CASSVPGGLNYGYTF.

The table lists this clone with a few counts. A much larger clonotype is one base distant, so this may be a read error. Within the sample, other DNA sequences also encode this same CDR3. For the CDR3, the DNA is TGCGCCAGCAGCTTTTCAGGGATACAAGAGACCCAGTACTTC. Protein: CASSFSGIQETQYF. The V gene is TRBV5-1, the J gene TRBJ2-5; possibly TRBD1 for D (5 bases). The CDR3 runs to 14 residues. Deletions cut 2 bases from V and 2 bases from J, with 10 bases between. Germline V gene sequence: CDR1 SGHRS, CDR2 YFSETQ.

A remark on this clone: The sample has other DNA sequences that encode this CDR3 too. The J gene is TRBJ1-1, the V gene TRBV6-1; D remains ambiguous. Trimming shortened V by 4 bases and J by 0 bases, and 6 bases separated the two germline ends. The CDR3 sequence is 13 residues long. Germline V gene sequence: CDR1 MNHNS, CDR2 SASEGT. The CDR3, as DNA: TGTGCCAGCAGTGCCACAGTGAACACTGAAGCTTTCTTT. This gives the protein CASSATVNTEAFF.

The rearrangement joins TRBV10-2 to TRBJ1-5, with D tentatively TRBD1 (6 bases). With 5 bases removed from V and 3 bases from J, the gap between germline ends came to 8 bases. Germline CDR1 and CDR2: WSHSY and SAAADI. The CDR3 is made up of 13 amino acids. CDR3 sequence reads: CASSTGNNQPQHF. In nucleotides, the CDR3 is TGCGCCAGCAGTACAGGGAACAATCAGCCCCAGCATTTT.

On this clone: In the same sample, other DNA sequences code for this CDR3. The V gene is TRBV18, the J gene TRBJ1-1; D unresolved. Trimming took off 4 bases at V and 2 bases at J, with 5 bases between the two ends. CDR1 and CDR2 (germline): KGHSH, LQKENI. CDR3 length equals 12 residues. CDR3 region: CASSQLNTEAFF. CDR3 DNA sequence: TGTGCCAGCTCACAATTAAACACTGAAGCTTTCTTT.

The CDR3 nucleotides read TGCGCCAGCAGCCCCGAGCCGACAATGAGACCGTCATCTTTCTTT. It encodes CASSPEPTMRPSSFF. The chain recombines TRBV4-1 with TRBJ1-1; D call uncertain. Germline values: CDR1 MGHRA, CDR2 YSYEKL. V was cut by 4 bases and J by 12 bases, with 24 bases left in between. The CDR3 spans 15 residues.

This chain connects TRBV11-3 to TRBJ1-1; no definite D call. The CDR3 sequence is 13 residues long. The germline V gene encodes CDR1 SGHNT and CDR2 YENEEA. V dropped 5 bases and J dropped 6 bases, with 13 bases sitting between them. The CDR3 spells CASSLMGSAEAFF. CDR3 bases: TGTGCCAGCAGCCTCATGGGGAGCGCTGAAGCTTTCTTT.

This clone was detected a few times. This chain links TRBV29-1 with TRBJ2-1; tentatively, D is TRBD2 (6 bases). This CDR3 is 14 amino acids long. V was trimmed by 4 bases and J by 0 bases, leaving 10 bases between them. Germline values: CDR1 SQVTM, CDR2 ANQGSEA. DNA of the CDR3: TGCAGCGTTGTTGGCGGGGCCTCCTACAATGAGCAGTTCTTC. Translation gives CSVVGGASYNEQFF.

The V and J genes are TRBV18 and TRBJ1-1, with D perhaps matching TRBD1 (6 bases). Germline V gene lookup returns CDR1 KGHSH and CDR2 LQKENI. This CDR3 comprises 14 residues. Trimming took 1 base from V and 6 from J, leaving 12 bases between them. The CDR3 nucleotides are TGTGCCAGCTCACCACAAGGGGGTCCTGCTGAAGCTTTCTTT. This codes for CASSPQGGPAEAFF.

The chain recombines TRBV27 with TRBJ1-1, with D tentatively TRBD1 (6 bases). Per germline, CDR1 MNHEY and CDR2 SMNVEV (reference sequence). CDR3 size: 13 residues. V dropped 2 bases and J dropped 9 bases, with 13 bases sitting between them. The CDR3, as DNA: TGTGCCAGCAGTTTAGATCCAGGGGCGAAAGCTTTCTTT. Its translation is CASSLDPGAKAFF.

The chain joins TRBV7-3 to TRBJ2-1, with 7 positions matching TRBD1. CDR3 length equals 16 residues. The germline gives CDR1 SGHTA, CDR2 FQGTGA. Trimming took 4 bases from V and 4 from J; bases not matched to a gene: 10. This CDR3 reads CASSSHPTGRYNEQFF. The CDR3 DNA follows: TGTGCCAGCAGCTCCCATCCGACAGGGAGATACAATGAGCAGTTCTTC.

This clone was counted a few times. J is TRBJ2-2 and V is TRBV9; tentatively, D is TRBD2 (6 bases). Germline V gives CDR1 SGDLS, CDR2 YYNGEE. V was pared by 2 bases and J by 3 bases, with 8 bases between. The CDR3 is 14 residues long. This chain's CDR3 is CASSVGLYTGELFF. CDR3 DNA: TGTGCCAGCAGCGTGGGACTGTACACCGGGGAGCTGTTTTTT.

V and J are TRBV5-1 and TRBJ2-7; D is tentatively TRBD1 or TRBD2 (5 bases each). The V gene lost 3 bases and the J gene lost 3 bases, with 16 bases spanning the gap. This CDR3 region has 15 residues. From germline, CDR1 is SGHRS and CDR2 YFSETQ. This CDR3 reads CASSSVAGSHYEQYF. The CDR3 coding sequence is TGCGCCAGCAGCTCCGTAGCAGGGAGCCACTACGAGCAGTACTTC. The full variable domain, with the rest looked up from reference TRBV5-1 and TRBJ2-7, is KAGVTQTPRYLIKTRGQQVTLSCSPISGHRSVSWYQQTPGQGLQFLFEYFSETQRNKGNFPGRFSGRQFSNSRSEMNVSTLELGDSALYLCASSSVAGSHYEQYFGPGTRLTVT.

This clone was recorded a few times. The chain couples TRBV6-5 to TRBJ1-4; tentative D call: TRBD1 (6 bases). The germline gives CDR1 MNHEY, CDR2 SVGAGI. CDR3 length equals 15 residues. Trimming removed 6 bases at V and 11 bases at J, with 22 bases between. The CDR3 coding sequence is TGTGCCAGCAGCGACAAGAGGGGGTTCGGCGCGAAACTGTTTTTT. Protein sequence: CASSDKRGFGAKLFF.

The V and J genes are TRBV5-1 and TRBJ1-2; D not resolved. V lost 3 bases and J lost 5, with 14 bases in between. The germline CDR1 and CDR2 sequences are SGHRS and YFSETQ. The CDR3 is 14 amino acids. DNA for the CDR3: TGCGCCAGCAGCTCCCCCTCGACGGATTATGGCTACACCTTC. It specifies CASSSPSTDYGYTF.

This chain connects TRBV2 to TRBJ1-2; D not certain. CDR1 and CDR2 (germline): SNHLY, FYNNEI. Deletions cut 6 bases from V and 0 bases from J, with 8 bases between. The CDR3 totals 13 residues. The CDR3 is CASRPQTNYGYTF. CDR3 nucleotides: TGTGCCAGCAGGCCCCAAACTAACTATGGCTACACCTTC.

This clone was seen only once. This sequence joins TRBV27 and TRBJ2-1; possibly TRBD2 for D (5 bases). The germline V gene encodes CDR1 MNHEY and CDR2 SMNVEV (reference sequence). The V end was cut by 6 bases, the J end by 3 bases, with 9 bases between. The CDR3 totals 13 residues. The CDR3: CASSGRVYNEQFF. CDR3 nucleotides: TGTGCCAGCAGCGGGCGGGTCTACAATGAGCAGTTCTTC.

This chain uses TRBV6-1 with TRBJ2-3; 8 positions match TRBD2. From germline, CDR1 is MNHNS and CDR2 SASEGT. The J segment lost 3 bases and the V segment lost 1 base, leaving 0 bases of the junction unmatched. This CDR3 has 14 amino acids. CDR3 in amino acids: CASSEVAGTDTQYF. CDR3 nucleotide sequence: TGTGCCAGCAGTGAAGTAGCGGGGACAGATACGCAGTATTTT.

The rearrangement links TRBV4-2 to TRBJ2-3, with a possible D match to TRBD2 (5 bases). V gave up 0 bases and J gave up 3 bases, with 22 bases separating them. The germline V gene has CDR1 LGHNA and CDR2 YNFKEQ. The CDR3 length is 19 residues. The CDR3 protein is CASSQDKRALPAPTDTQYF. CDR3 sequence (DNA): TGTGCCAGCAGCCAAGACAAGAGGGCCTTGCCGGCACCGACAGATACGCAGTATTTT.

The chain joins TRBV14 to TRBJ2-7; D ambiguous. The CDR3 covers 15 residues. V was cut by 0 bases and J by 1 base, with 10 bases left in between. The germline V gene has CDR1 SGHDN and CDR2 FVKESK. The CDR3 spells CASSQEDLTSYEQYF. For the CDR3, the DNA is TGTGCCAGCAGCCAAGAAGATCTAACATCCTACGAGCAGTACTTC.